Listed below are T cell receptor beta chains from one sample, sequenced in a study of T-cell memory formation after mild COVID-19. From the 5' RACE reads, TCRdb called clonotypes with MiXCR, one entry per CDR3 protein. The sample has 190,000 or so distinct CDR3 sequences, 8% to 11% seen once; the top ten hold 2.5% to 3.5%. Sequenced material: PBMCs or a T cell subset sorted from them (not recorded which). The receptors derive from a man aged 18 to 35 who had mild COVID-19 (a few samples of this study predate the infection). Cell type and time point are not known. CDR3s include the opening cysteine and the closing phenylalanine or tryptophan. The D gene is left open where the match is weak. Some rows mark clone size as missing; the rest say once, few, many or name a class of expanded clone.

D gene,V gene,J gene,clone size,CDR3 DNA,CDR3 protein
TRBD1,TRBV12-3/TRBV12-4,TRBJ1-5,.,TGTGCCAGCAGGAGAACAGGGGAACGCCAGCCCCAGCATTTT,CASRRTGERQPQHF
.,TRBV7-6,TRBJ1-1,few,TGTGCCAGCAGCGTAAGCGGTGGGAACACTGAAGCTTTCTTT,CASSVSGGNTEAFF
.,TRBV20-1,TRBJ1-5,few,TGCAGTGCTCCACGACAGTCTTTAAGCAATCAGCCCCAGCATTTT,CSAPRQSLSNQPQHF
.,TRBV7-2,TRBJ1-1,.,TGTGCCAGCAGATACGCCCTGGGAGAGCACACTGAAGCTTTCTTT,CASRYALGEHTEAFF
.,TRBV7-9,TRBJ2-3,few,TGTGCCAGCAGCGGGGTCGGCACAGATACGCAGTATTTT,CASSGVGTDTQYF
.,TRBV7-2,TRBJ2-1,many,TGTGCCAGCAGCTTAGTAGGCCTGGGGCAGTTCTTC,CASSLVGLGQFF
TRBD2,TRBV4-2,TRBJ2-3,few,TGTGCCAGCAGCCAAGTTCTTAAGCTGGGGGGGGGAGCAGATACGCAGTATTTT,CASSQVLKLGGGADTQYF
.,TRBV20-1,TRBJ1-4,.,TGCAGTGCTGGACAGACAGGAAGAAATGAAAAACTGTTTTTT,CSAGQTGRNEKLFF
.,TRBV20-1,TRBJ1-5,few,TGCAGTGCTAGTCCACAGGGTCCTAGCAATCAGCCCCAGCATTTT,CSASPQGPSNQPQHF
TRBD2,TRBV7-2,TRBJ2-3,.,TGTGCCAGCAGCTTAGGGGCAGCAGCGGGGGGCACAGATACGCAGTATTTT,CASSLGAAAGGTDTQYF
TRBD2,TRBV2,TRBJ2-5,.,TGTGCCGGTAGCGGGCTGGAAGGGGAGACCCAGTACTTC,CAGSGLEGETQYF
.,TRBV7-2,TRBJ1-2,many,TGTGCCAGCAGCGACGCCCAAGGCCCCGGGTATGGCTACACCTTC,CASSDAQGPGYGYTF
.,TRBV5-1,TRBJ2-7,.,TGCGCCAGCAGCCGACAAGAGACAGGCCGTTCCTACGAGCAGTACTTC,CASSRQETGRSYEQYF
TRBD2,TRBV5-1,TRBJ2-1,many,TGCGCCAGCAGCTTGGCTAGCGGGCCCAGGGAGCAGTTCTTC,CASSLASGPREQFF
TRBD2,TRBV19,TRBJ2-1,.,TGTGCCAGTAAAGGCCTAGCGGGGCAATACAATGAGCAGTTCTTC,CASKGLAGQYNEQFF
TRBD1,TRBV6-2/TRBV6-3,TRBJ2-3,.,TGTGCCAGCAGTTACGGTCCGCAGGGGGCCAAAGATACGCAGTATTTT,CASSYGPQGAKDTQYF
TRBD1,TRBV5-1,TRBJ1-6,few,TGCGCCAGCAGCTTGGACCCGCGAAGGACAGGGGGAAATTCACCCCTCCACTTT,CASSLDPRRTGGNSPLHF
.,TRBV30,TRBJ1-5,.,TGTGCCTGGAGTTGGGGCCACAATCAGCCCCAGCATTTT,CAWSWGHNQPQHF
TRBD2,TRBV28,TRBJ2-7,.,TGTGCCAGCACCCCGACTAGCTCTACCTACGAGCAGTACTTC,CASTPTSSTYEQYF
.,TRBV7-9,TRBJ1-2,.,TGTGCCAGCAGCTTTAAGGCCACAGGTGATCCTTATGGCTACACCTTC,CASSFKATGDPYGYTF
.,TRBV20-1,TRBJ1-2,.,TGCAGTGCTGCCGTGGGCGGGGGCTACACCTTC,CSAAVGGGYTF
TRBD2,TRBV7-2,TRBJ2-3,.,TGTGCCAGCAGTCGGGGACTAGCGGGGGCCCCTAGCACAGATACGCAGTATTTT,CASSRGLAGAPSTDTQYF
TRBD1,TRBV7-2,TRBJ1-2,.,TGTGCCAGCAGCGTTAGAGGGGCAGGGGCCGACAGGGCCTTC,CASSVRGAGADRAF
TRBD1,TRBV7-9,TRBJ2-5,.,TGTGCCAGCAGCTACGGGACAGGGTTAGAGACCCAGTACTTC,CASSYGTGLETQYF
.,TRBV7-3,TRBJ2-1,many,TGTGCCAGCAGCTTAGACGGGGGCGACTACAATGAGCAGTTCTTC,CASSLDGGDYNEQFF
TRBD1,TRBV12-5,TRBJ1-5,few,TGTGCTAGTGCCCTAGGACAGGGGGTCAATCAGCCCCAGCATTTT,CASALGQGVNQPQHF
.,TRBV12-3/TRBV12-4,TRBJ1-2,.,TGTGCCAGCAGTTTAGGCCATCCCTATGGCTACACCTTC,CASSLGHPYGYTF
TRBD1,TRBV25-1,TRBJ1-6,.,TGTGCCAGCAGTGAATTCGGGACAGGGGGTCATTCACCCCTCCACTTT,CASSEFGTGGHSPLHF
TRBD2,TRBV12-3/TRBV12-4,TRBJ2-3,.,TGTGCCAGCAGCCTACGGACTAGCCCCCCGGCAGATACGCAGTATTTT,CASSLRTSPPADTQYF
.,TRBV6-5,TRBJ1-6,few,TGTGCCAGCAGTTACTCGAATAGTCCGAGCTCCTATAATTCACCCCTCCACTTT,CASSYSNSPSSYNSPLHF
TRBD1,TRBV5-1,TRBJ1-1,.,TGCGCCAGCAGCTTGGGTCAGGGGGAGCCTGAAGCTTTCTTT,CASSLGQGEPEAFF
.,TRBV4-3,TRBJ2-7,few,TGCGCCAGCAGCCAAGGTTCGGGATACGTAGAGCAGTACTTC,CASSQGSGYVEQYF
TRBD1,TRBV15,TRBJ2-7,.,TGTGCCACCAGCCCACTGGACAGGTACTCCGAGCAGTACTTC,CATSPLDRYSEQYF
.,TRBV18,TRBJ2-3,few,TGTGCCAGCTCACCCGCGGGGAGGGATACGCAGTATTTT,CASSPAGRDTQYF
.,TRBV5-1,TRBJ2-5,few,TGCGCCAGCAGCGGGGGACCCCAAGAGACCCAGTACTTC,CASSGGPQETQYF
TRBD1,TRBV29-1,TRBJ1-1,few,TGCAGCGCTAGCAGGGGGGTGGACACTGAAGCTTTCTTT,CSASRGVDTEAFF
.,TRBV2,TRBJ1-4,.,TGTGCCAGCAGTGGCACAACTAATGAAAAACTGTTTTTT,CASSGTTNEKLFF
.,TRBV7-8,TRBJ1-4,.,TGTGCCAGCAGCTTGGGGTCGGCTAATGAAAAACTGTTTTTT,CASSLGSANEKLFF
.,TRBV25-1,TRBJ2-2,few,TGTGCCAGCACACCCGTGCCGAACACCGGGGAGCTGTTTTTT,CASTPVPNTGELFF
TRBD1,TRBV6-2/TRBV6-3,TRBJ1-1,.,TGTGCCAGCAGTGAGCCTGCCGGGACAGGGTGGAGTGAAGCTTTCTTT,CASSEPAGTGWSEAFF
.,TRBV12-3/TRBV12-4,TRBJ1-6,.,TGTGCCAGCAGCATACGGGGTCGGGCTTCACCCCTCCACTTT,CASSIRGRASPLHF
.,TRBV5-1,TRBJ2-7,many,TGCGCCAGCAGCTTGGAAGTCGGCGAGCAGTACTTC,CASSLEVGEQYF
TRBD2,TRBV7-2,TRBJ2-5,many,TGTGCCAGCAGCCCGCCCTGGACTAGTGGGAAGACCCAGTACTTC,CASSPPWTSGKTQYF
.,TRBV18,TRBJ2-5,few,TGTGCCAGCTCACCCGTACTGGACCTCGGCGGAGAGACCCAGTACTTC,CASSPVLDLGGETQYF
.,TRBV10-3,TRBJ2-3,.,TGTGCCATCAGTGAGGTAGCGCAGACGGATACGCAGTATTTT,CAISEVAQTDTQYF
.,TRBV28,TRBJ2-1,few,TGTGCCAGCAGGCCCCGGGGTTTGCATGAGCAGTTCTTC,CASRPRGLHEQFF
.,TRBV24-1,TRBJ2-1,few,TGTGCCACCAGTGATTTTTATGAGCAGTTCTTC,CATSDFYEQFF
.,TRBV6-2/TRBV6-3,TRBJ1-5,few,TGTGCCAGCAACGTAGGGGGGCAAGCTCAGCCCCAGCATTTT,CASNVGGQAQPQHF
TRBD1,TRBV11-3,TRBJ2-2,.,TGTGCCAGCAGAAAAGGACAGGGGAACACCGGGGAGCTGTTTTTT,CASRKGQGNTGELFF
.,TRBV18,TRBJ1-2,few,TGTGCCAGCTCACCAACAGGGTCCTCCTACTATGGCTACACCTTC,CASSPTGSSYYGYTF
.,TRBV7-2,TRBJ2-5,.,TGTGCCAGCAGCAGCCCGCCTGGGGGGGAGACCCAGTACTTC,CASSSPPGGETQYF
.,TRBV5-1,TRBJ2-1,many,TGCGCCAGCAGAAGGGGGTACGAGCAGTTCTTC,CASRRGYEQFF
.,TRBV9,TRBJ2-5,few,TGTGCCAGCAGCGTAGAGGATCAAGAGACCCAGTACTTC,CASSVEDQETQYF